Reported below is one T cell receptor beta chain. Antigen specificity is unknown. The ViraFEST assay expanded antigen-specific CD4+ T cells with viral peptide pools before sequencing. Following 10 days of culture, CD4+ T cells were isolated. The vaccine recipients had no prior SARS-CoV-2 infection, with negative nucleocapsid antibodies. A half-volume exchange with IL-2 medium occurred on days 3 and 7. The data originate from a study of vaccination effects on CD4 cells after COVID-19. Findings and limits, study-wide: After vaccination of healthy people, only 1 of 255 vaccine-induced clones cross-reacted with common cold coronaviruses.

Here immunoSEQ multiplex PCR was the method, and the copy in TCRdb shows in-frame clones only, minus some. The sample has tens of thousands of clones, approximately 79% seen once. V lost 6 bases to trimming and J lost 4 bases, with 12 bases between them. This CDR3 has 13 amino acids. Germline-derived CDR1 and CDR2 are SNHLY and FYNNEI. The clonotype originates from a human donor who received a COVID-19 vaccine. The chain recombines TRBV2 with TRBJ1-2, with D unclear. The material sequenced was CD4+ T cells from PBMCs cultured with HCoV-NL63 spike peptides, taken before COVID-19 vaccination. The CDR3 nucleotides are TGTGCCAGCAGGATGGACGGATTCTATGGCTACACCTTC. Its translation is CASRMDGFYGYTF.